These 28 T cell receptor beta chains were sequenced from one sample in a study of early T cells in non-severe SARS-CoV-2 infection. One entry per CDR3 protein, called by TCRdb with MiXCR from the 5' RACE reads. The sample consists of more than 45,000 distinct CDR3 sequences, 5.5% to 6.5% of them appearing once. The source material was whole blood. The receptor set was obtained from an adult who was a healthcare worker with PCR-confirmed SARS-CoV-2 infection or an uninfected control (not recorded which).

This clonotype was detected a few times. The CDR3 loop reads CASSQEGSRTGREQYF. The CDR3 DNA follows: TGCGCCAGCAGCCAAGAGGGGTCTCGGACAGGGCGGGAGCAGTACTTC. The J gene is TRBJ2-7, the V gene TRBV4-1, with 8 positions matching TRBD1. Germline V lookup: CDR1 MGHRA, CDR2 YSYEKL. V shed 0 bases and J 7 bases; nucleotides not matched to a gene: 11. The CDR3 runs to 16 residues.

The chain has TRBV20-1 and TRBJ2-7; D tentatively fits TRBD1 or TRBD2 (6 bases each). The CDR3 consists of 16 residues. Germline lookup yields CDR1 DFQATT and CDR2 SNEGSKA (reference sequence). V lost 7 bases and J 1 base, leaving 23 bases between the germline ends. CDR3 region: CSGSFGGGTKSYEQYF. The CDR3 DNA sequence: TGCAGTGGTAGTTTTGGGGGCGGGACAAAGTCCTACGAGCAGTACTTC.

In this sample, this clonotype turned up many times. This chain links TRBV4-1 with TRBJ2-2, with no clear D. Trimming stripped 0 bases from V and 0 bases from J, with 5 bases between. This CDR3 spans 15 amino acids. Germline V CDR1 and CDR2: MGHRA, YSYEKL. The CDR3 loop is CASSQDSPNTGELFF. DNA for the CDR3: TGCGCCAGCAGCCAAGACAGCCCGAACACCGGGGAGCTGTTTTTT.

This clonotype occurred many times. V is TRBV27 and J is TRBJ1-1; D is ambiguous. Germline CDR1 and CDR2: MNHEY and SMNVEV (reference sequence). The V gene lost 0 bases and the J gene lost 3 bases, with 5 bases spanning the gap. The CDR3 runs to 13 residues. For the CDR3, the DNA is TGTGCCAGCAGTTTATCACAATACACTGAAGCTTTCTTT. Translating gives CASSLSQYTEAFF.

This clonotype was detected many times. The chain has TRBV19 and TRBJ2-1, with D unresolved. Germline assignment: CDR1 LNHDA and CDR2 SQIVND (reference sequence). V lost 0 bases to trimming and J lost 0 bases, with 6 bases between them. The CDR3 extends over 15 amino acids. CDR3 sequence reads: CASSIDTSSYNEQFF. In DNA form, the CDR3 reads TGTGCCAGTAGTATAGACACCAGCTCCTACAATGAGCAGTTCTTC.

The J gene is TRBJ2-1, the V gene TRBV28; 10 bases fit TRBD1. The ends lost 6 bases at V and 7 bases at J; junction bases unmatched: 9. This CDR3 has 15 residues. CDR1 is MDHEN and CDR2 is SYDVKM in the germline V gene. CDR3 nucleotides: TGTGCCAGCAGCGTGACAGGGGGCGCGGATAATGAGCAGTTCTTC. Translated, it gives CASSVTGGADNEQFF.

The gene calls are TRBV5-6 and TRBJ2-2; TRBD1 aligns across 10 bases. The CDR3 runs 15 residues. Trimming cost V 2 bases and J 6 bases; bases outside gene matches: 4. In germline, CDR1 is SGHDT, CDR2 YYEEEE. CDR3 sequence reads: CASSFGTGASGELFF. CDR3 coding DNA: TGTGCCAGCAGCTTTGGGACAGGGGCCTCCGGGGAGCTGTTTTTT. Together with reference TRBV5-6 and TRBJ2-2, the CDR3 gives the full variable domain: DAGVTQSPTHLIKTRGQQVTLRCSPKSGHDTVSWYQQALGQGPQFIFQYYEEEERQRGNFPDRFSGHQFPNYSSELNVNALLLGDSALYLCASSFGTGASGELFFGEGSRLTVL.

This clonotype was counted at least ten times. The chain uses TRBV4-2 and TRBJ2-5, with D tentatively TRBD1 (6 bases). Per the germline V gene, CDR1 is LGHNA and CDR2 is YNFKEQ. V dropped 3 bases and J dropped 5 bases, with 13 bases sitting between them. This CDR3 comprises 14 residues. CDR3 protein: CASSQNRDIETQYF. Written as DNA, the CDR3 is TGTGCCAGCAGCCAGAACCGGGACATTGAGACCCAGTACTTC.

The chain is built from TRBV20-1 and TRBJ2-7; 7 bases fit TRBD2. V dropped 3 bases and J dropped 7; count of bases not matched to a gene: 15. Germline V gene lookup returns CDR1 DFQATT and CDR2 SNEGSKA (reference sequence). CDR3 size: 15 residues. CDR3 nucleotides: TGCAGTGCTAGCCCCCTAGCGGAGCCTAATTGGGAGCAGTACTTC. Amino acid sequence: CSASPLAEPNWEQYF.

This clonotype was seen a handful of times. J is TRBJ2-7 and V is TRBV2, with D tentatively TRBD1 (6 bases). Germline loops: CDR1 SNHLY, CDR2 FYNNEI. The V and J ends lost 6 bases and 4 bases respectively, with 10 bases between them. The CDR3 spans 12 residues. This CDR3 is CASSRDIYEQYF. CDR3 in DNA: TGTGCCAGCAGCCGGGACATATACGAGCAGTACTTC.

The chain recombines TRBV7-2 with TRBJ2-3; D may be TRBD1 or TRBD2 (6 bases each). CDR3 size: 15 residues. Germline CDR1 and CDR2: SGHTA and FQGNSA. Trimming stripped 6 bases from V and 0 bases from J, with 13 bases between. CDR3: CASRGGLTSTDTQYF. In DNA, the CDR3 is TGTGCCAGCAGAGGGGGACTGACTAGCACAGATACGCAGTATTTT.

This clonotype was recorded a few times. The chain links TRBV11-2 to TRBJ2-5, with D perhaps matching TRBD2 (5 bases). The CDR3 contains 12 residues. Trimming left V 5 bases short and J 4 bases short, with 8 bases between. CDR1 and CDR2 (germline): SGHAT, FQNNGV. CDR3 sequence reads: CASSQEGETQYF. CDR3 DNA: TGTGCCAGCAGCCAAGAGGGAGAGACCCAGTACTTC.

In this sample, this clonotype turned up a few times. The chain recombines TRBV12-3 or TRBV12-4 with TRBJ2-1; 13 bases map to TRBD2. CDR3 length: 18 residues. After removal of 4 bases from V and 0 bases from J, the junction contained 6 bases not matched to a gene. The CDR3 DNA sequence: TGTGCCAGCAGTTCCGGACTAGCGGGAGTAAGCTCCTACAATGAGCAGTTCTTC. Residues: CASSSGLAGVSSYNEQFF.

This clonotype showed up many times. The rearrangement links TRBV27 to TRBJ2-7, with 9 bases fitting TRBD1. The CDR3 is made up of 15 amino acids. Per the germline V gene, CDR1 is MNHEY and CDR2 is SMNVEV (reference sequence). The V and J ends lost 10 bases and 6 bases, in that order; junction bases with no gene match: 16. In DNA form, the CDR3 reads TGTGCCACCTATCCTCCGGGACAGGGACCTCGCGAGCAGTACTTC. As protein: CATYPPGQGPREQYF.

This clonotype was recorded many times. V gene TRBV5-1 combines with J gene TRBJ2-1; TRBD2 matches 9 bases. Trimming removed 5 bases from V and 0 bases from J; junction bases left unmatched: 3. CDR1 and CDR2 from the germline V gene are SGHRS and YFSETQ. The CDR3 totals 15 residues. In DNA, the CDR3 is TGCGCCAGCAGAGCGGGAGGATTCTCCTACAATGAGCAGTTCTTC. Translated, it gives CASRAGGFSYNEQFF. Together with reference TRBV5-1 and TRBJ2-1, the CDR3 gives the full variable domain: KAGVTQTPRYLIKTRGQQVTLSCSPISGHRSVSWYQQTPGQGLQFLFEYFSETQRNKGNFPGRFSGRQFSNSRSEMNVSTLELGDSALYLCASRAGGFSYNEQFFGPGTRLTVL.

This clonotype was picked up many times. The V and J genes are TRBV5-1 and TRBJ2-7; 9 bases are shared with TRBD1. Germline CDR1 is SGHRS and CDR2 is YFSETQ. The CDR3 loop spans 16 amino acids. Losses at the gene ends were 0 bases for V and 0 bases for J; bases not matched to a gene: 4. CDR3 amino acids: CASSLVKTGGSYEQYF. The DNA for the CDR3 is TGCGCCAGCAGCTTGGTAAAGACAGGGGGCTCCTACGAGCAGTACTTC.

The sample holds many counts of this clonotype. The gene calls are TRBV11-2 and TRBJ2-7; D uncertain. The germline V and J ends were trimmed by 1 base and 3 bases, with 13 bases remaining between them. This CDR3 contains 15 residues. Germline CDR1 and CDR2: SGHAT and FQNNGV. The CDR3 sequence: CASSLVPGEFYEQYF. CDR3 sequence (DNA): TGTGCCAGCAGCTTAGTTCCCGGAGAATTCTACGAGCAGTACTTC.

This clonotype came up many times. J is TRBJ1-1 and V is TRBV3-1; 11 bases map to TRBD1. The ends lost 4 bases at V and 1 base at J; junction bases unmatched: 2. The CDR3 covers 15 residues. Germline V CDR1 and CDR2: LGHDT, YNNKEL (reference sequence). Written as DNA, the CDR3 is TGTGCCAGCAGCCCCGGGACAGGGGGGAACACTGAAGCTTTCTTT. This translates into CASSPGTGGNTEAFF.

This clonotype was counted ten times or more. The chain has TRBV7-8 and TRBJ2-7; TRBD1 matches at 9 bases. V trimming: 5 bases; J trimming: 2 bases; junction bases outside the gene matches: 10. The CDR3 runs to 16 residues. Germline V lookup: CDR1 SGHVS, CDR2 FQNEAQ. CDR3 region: CASSLTSGTGTYEQYF. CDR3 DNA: TGTGCCAGCAGCCTAACCTCCGGGACAGGGACCTACGAGCAGTACTTC.

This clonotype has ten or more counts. The CDR3 nucleotides are TGCGCCAGCAGCTTGGGTCCTCCTGTGGAGGAGCAGTTCTTC. This encodes CASSLGPPVEEQFF. The chain employs TRBV5-1 and TRBJ2-1; no definite D call. The CDR3 totals 14 residues. Germline assignment: CDR1 SGHRS and CDR2 YFSETQ. Trimming pared 0 bases from V and 10 bases from J, leaving 14 bases between.

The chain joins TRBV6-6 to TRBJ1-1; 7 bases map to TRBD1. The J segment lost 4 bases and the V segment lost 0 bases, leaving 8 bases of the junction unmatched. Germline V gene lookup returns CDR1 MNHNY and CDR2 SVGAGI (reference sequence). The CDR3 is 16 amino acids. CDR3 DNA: TGTGCCAGCAGTTACTCCGACAGGGATCCGGGCACTGAAGCTTTCTTT. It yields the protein CASSYSDRDPGTEAFF.

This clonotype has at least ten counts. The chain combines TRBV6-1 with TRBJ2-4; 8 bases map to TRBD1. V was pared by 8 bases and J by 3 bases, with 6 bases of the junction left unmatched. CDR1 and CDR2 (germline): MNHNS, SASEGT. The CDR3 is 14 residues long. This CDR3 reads CASLSTGVKNIQYF. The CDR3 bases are TGTGCCAGCTTGTCGACAGGGGTCAAAAACATTCAGTACTTC.

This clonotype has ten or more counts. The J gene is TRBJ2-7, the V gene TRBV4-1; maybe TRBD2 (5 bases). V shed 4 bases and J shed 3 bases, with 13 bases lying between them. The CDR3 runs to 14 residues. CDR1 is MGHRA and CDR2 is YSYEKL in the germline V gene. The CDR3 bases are TGCGCCAGCAGCCCAGGACTCCGGGGCTACGAGCAGTACTTC. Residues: CASSPGLRGYEQYF.

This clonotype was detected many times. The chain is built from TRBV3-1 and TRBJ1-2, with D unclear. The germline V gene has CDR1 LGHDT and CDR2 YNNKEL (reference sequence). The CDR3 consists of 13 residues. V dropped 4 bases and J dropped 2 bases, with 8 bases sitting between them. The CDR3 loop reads CASSRDKNYGYTF. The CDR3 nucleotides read TGTGCCAGCAGCCGCGACAAAAACTATGGCTACACCTTC.

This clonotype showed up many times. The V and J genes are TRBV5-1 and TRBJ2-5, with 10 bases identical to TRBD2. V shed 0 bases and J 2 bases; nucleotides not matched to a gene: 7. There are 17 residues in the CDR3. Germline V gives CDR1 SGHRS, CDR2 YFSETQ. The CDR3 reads CASSLAQRGGPQETQYF. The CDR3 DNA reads TGCGCCAGCAGCTTGGCCCAGCGGGGGGGTCCACAAGAGACCCAGTACTTC.

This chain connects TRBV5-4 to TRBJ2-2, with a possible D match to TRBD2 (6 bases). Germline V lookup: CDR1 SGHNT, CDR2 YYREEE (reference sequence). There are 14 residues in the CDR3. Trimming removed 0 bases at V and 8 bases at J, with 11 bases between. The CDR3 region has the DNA TGTGCCAGCAGCTTGGTTGTTAGCGGAGGGGAGCTGTTTTTT. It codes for CASSLVVSGGELFF.

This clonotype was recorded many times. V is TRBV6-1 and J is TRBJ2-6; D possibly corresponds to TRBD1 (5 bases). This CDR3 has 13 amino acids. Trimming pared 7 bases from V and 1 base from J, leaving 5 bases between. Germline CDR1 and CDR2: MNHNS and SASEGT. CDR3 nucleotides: TGTGCCAGCAAGGGGTCTGGGGCCAACGTCCTGACTTTC. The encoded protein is CASKGSGANVLTF.

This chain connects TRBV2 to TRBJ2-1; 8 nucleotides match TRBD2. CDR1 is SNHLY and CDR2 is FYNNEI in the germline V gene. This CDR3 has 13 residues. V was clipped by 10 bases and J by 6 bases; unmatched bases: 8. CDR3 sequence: CATRLAYVNEQFF. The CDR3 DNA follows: TGTGCCACGAGACTAGCGTACGTCAATGAGCAGTTCTTC.